This TCR beta chain appears in the sequencing data of a study of post-analysis software for immune sequencing data (dated by TCRdb to the mid-2010s). About the investigation overall: The recorded disease courses included relapsing-remitting, secondary progressive and progressive-relapsing multiple sclerosis, and some patients had no subtype annotation. The patient repertoires were compared against approximately ten previously published healthy control repertoires obtained from donors aged about 6 to 26 years. A subset of samples was prepared in parallel using single-end sample barcoding, then pooled and co-amplified after Illumina adapter ligation. Results and caveats for the whole study, not just this receptor: Significantly higher frequencies in patients than in controls were found for a few TRBV segments, including TRBV5-6, TRBV5-1 and TRBV20-1. Multiple sclerosis patients had significantly lower normalized Chao1 diversity than controls, a result that suggests substantial peripheral T-cell clonal expansion. The control group was slightly older than the multiple sclerosis patient group. Direct clustering with F measure revealed strong co-clustering of samples prepared in the same batch, which led to a batch-effect correction.

Preparation of the library involved PCR. Sequencing was performed on an Illumina HiSeq 2500. Unique molecular identifiers were incorporated into TCR beta cDNA libraries to reduce PCR and sequencing biases. About 0.5 million cDNA molecules were obtained for every 1 to 10 million input T cells, so each molecule roughly corresponded to one T cell. The patient libraries were prepared and sequenced with the same protocol used for the earlier healthy control dataset. Samples belonging to the same batch were prepared together, multiplexed and sequenced on a shared HiSeq lane. The authors processed their data as follows. Raw barcoded reads were processed with MIGEC, and single-read molecular identifier groups were discarded before consensus assembly and CDR3 extraction. VDJtools was used for post-analysis of the clonotype tables, and diversity was normalized by down-sampling every dataset to the size of the smallest sample. Repertoire overlap clustering matched CDR3 amino acid but not nucleotide sequences to correct batch-related cross-sample contamination. TCRdb reprocessing: public reads trimmed at Q25 with fastp, clones called with MiXCR, in-frame beta chains kept. A single entry per CDR3 protein holds the most common genes and DNA from its merged rows. What appears here as the V and J calls and clone size reflects TCRdb's work, not the paper's. The sample profile shows approximately 730,000 distinct CDR3 sequences; more than 45% of them were found once. Jointly, the top ten make up roughly 4.5% of the sample.

In regard to this clonotype: The specificity of this receptor is unknown. No per-base quality is available; no much larger clone lies one base away.

TCR beta repertoires were profiled from peripheral blood of some 13 young patients with multiple sclerosis to demonstrate the VDJtools post-analysis software. The multiple sclerosis patients were children and adolescents between roughly 6 and 16 years of age. From V the trimming removes 0 bases and from J it removes 9 bases, while the gene matches leave 8 bases of the junction unaccounted for. The CDR3 numbers 17 residues from cysteine through phenylalanine. The retained sequence is limited to the CDR3, 51 bases, with the frame set at the first base. Based on the germline V gene, the CDR1 and CDR2 sequences are SGHVS and FNYEAQ.

This clonotype originated in a girl aged 5 to 17 with multiple sclerosis. What was sequenced was blood. This sequence uses TRBV7-6 and TRBJ2-1; 13 junctional bases match TRBD2. The CDR3 amino acid sequence is: CASSLARTSGSRSEQFF. The sequence in DNA is TGTGCCAGCAGCTTAGCGCGGACTAGCGGGAGTAGGAGTGAGCAGTTCTTC.